The entry that follows covers one T cell receptor (beta chain) sequence. This sample was taken from a study of CD8 T cells in Susac syndrome. Trimming cost V 5 bases and J 7 bases; bases outside gene matches: 9. The germline V gene has CDR1 SGHRS and CDR2 YFSETQ. The CDR3 consists of 15 residues. Random hexamers were used to reverse transcribe roughly 0.5 to 1 ug of RNA. immunoSEQ multiplex PCR amplified TCR beta CDR3 across 54 Vbeta, 13 Jbeta. TCRdb re-called the immunoSEQ multiplex PCR reads with MiXCR, one entry per CDR3 protein. The sample contains around 160,000 distinct CDR3 sequences, less than 95% of which appear only once. The CD8+ and CD4+ T cells were negatively isolated, with the TEMRA cells enriched by FACS.

The chain joins TRBV5-1 to TRBJ2-2; 9 bases match TRBD1. The receptor's source is a human donor with multiple sclerosis. Source material: CD4+ T cells from PBMCs. CDR3 protein: CASRPDRGTGGELFF. The CDR3 coding sequence is TGCGCCAGCAGACCCGACAGGGGGACGGGCGGGGAGCTGTTTTTT.